The source of this TCR beta chain is a study of blood T cell repertoires in COVID-19. Sequencing used immunoSEQ multiplex PCR; TCRdb keeps in-frame clones, though not all of them. The table includes about 280,000 clones, around 83% detected once. J lost 10 bases, V lost 4 bases, and 5 bases had no gene match. The CDR3 length is 12 residues. Germline V CDR1 and CDR2: LNHDA, SQIVND (reference sequence). Material: PBMCs or T cells enriched from blood (not recorded which). The chain uses TRBV19 and TRBJ1-1; TRBD1 matches 8 bases. This TCR was sampled from a man aged 40-55 years who had been exposed to COVID-19. CDR3 DNA: TGTGCCAGTAGTACCCAGGGGGCCTCAGCTTTCTTT. Translated, it gives CASSTQGASAFF.